Each of the 6 T cell receptor beta chains below was sequenced from the same sample in a study of T cells expressing NK-cell markers. With the 5' RACE reads reprocessed, TCRdb shows one record per CDR3 protein and no DNA. In total, the table holds about 400,000 distinct CDR3 sequences. The sample taken for sequencing was blood T cells: a sorted CD56 or NKG2C T cell subset, CD4+ or CD8+ T cells, or bulk PBMC T cells (not recorded which). All receptors come from a woman in her fifties or sixties in good health.

The chain recombines TRBV4-1 with TRBJ1-2. CDR1 and CDR2 (germline): MGHRA, YSYEKL. The CDR3 totals 14 residues. This chain's CDR3 is CASSQDRLKYGYTF.

This chain joins TRBV6-2 or TRBV6-3 and TRBJ1-1; TCRdb selects TRBD1, and the lack of DNA leaves this call unchecked. Germline-derived CDR1 and CDR2 are MNHEY and SVGEGT. This CDR3 is 17 amino acids long. CDR3 loop: CASMALRDREMNTEAFF.

The rearrangement joins TRBV7-2 to TRBJ1-5. The CDR3 totals 13 residues. Germline assignment: CDR1 SGHTA and CDR2 FQGNSA. Here the CDR3 reads CASSPSENQPQHF.

The chain is built from TRBV6-5 and TRBJ2-1; TCRdb's D gene call, TRBD2, goes unchecked for lack of DNA. CDR1 is MNHEY and CDR2 is SVGAGI in the germline V gene. The CDR3 runs 14 residues. The chain's CDR3 is CASSAGLHLDEQFF.

The chain employs TRBV3-1 and TRBJ1-2; the TCRdb D gene call, TRBD1, has no DNA to confirm it. Germline V lookup: CDR1 LGHDT, CDR2 YNNKEL (reference sequence). The CDR3 has 15 amino acids. The CDR3 region is CASSQEYRSNYGYTF.

The chain links TRBV11-2 to TRBJ2-1. CDR1 is SGHAT and CDR2 is FQNNGV in the germline V gene. The CDR3 extends over 13 amino acids. The chain's CDR3 is CASSLDPDFEQFF.